The clone carrying this TCR beta chain was detected only once. The CDR3 consists of 15 residues. V dropped 5 bases and J dropped 2 bases, with 10 bases sitting between them. Germline V gene data show CDR1 as LNHDA and CDR2 as SQIVND (reference sequence). Original processing notes: Reference gene primer amplification in the assay estimated nucleated cell counts. This table comes from immunoSEQ multiplex PCR, and its TCRdb copy is limited to in-frame clones, with some not included. That table furnishes V, J and clone size, whereas the DNA furnished D and trimming. The sample carries over 45,000 clones, less than 85% recorded once. These data belong to a study of blood T cell repertoires in COVID-19. Study context: The United States, Italy and Spain provided the acute and convalescent COVID-19 samples. Sample material is recorded as cDNA or gDNA derived from T cells, B-cell-depleted T cells, or PBMCs.

This sequence originates from a woman aged 45-60 years with active or convalescent COVID-19. This rearrangement joins TRBV19 to TRBJ2-6; a possible D gene is TRBD1 (6 bases). The material sequenced was peripheral blood. This CDR3 reads CASSQGSAGANVLTF. As DNA, the CDR3 is TGTGCCAGTAGTCAGGGGTCTGCTGGGGCCAACGTCCTGACTTTC.